This TCR beta chain was recorded in a study of cytomegalovirus exposure and HLA in healthy donors. In the case of this clone: No antigen is known for it.

Primers for the PCR totalled 60 Vbeta and 13 Jbeta. Repertoires were generated with immunoSEQ multiplex PCR, while TCRdb's copy carries only in-frame clones and drops some. The table lists about 78,000 clones, approximately 77% of them singletons, with 8.5% to 14% in the top ten. V was trimmed by 7 bases and J by 5 bases, leaving 14 bases between them. Germline V gives CDR1 MDHEN, CDR2 SYDVKM. The CDR3 consists of 13 residues. Study conclusions and caveats: Prior analysis indicated that the majority of TCR beta V segments exhibited productivity approximately 87% or approximately 30% of the time. Researchers counted around 180 TCR beta chains as cytomegalovirus-associated. In vitro work confirmed that a few CMV-associated chains recognize CMV antigens.

The origin of this receptor is a woman in her forties in good health and CMV-seropositive. Sequencing input: PBMCs. This rearrangement joins TRBV28 to TRBJ1-1; a possible D gene is TRBD1 (6 bases). Here the CDR3 reads CASNPGQLTEAFF. The CDR3 coding sequence is TGTGCCAGCAACCCCGGACAGTTGACTGAAGCTTTCTTT. The whole variable domain, remainder taken from reference TRBV28 and TRBJ1-1, is DVKVTQSSRYLVKRTGEKVFLECVQDMDHENMFWYRQDPGLGLRLIYFSYDVKMKEKGDIPEGYSVSREKKERFSLILESASTNQTSMYLCASNPGQLTEAFFGQGTRLTVV.